This T cell receptor beta chain came from a study of beta chain features in type 1 diabetes. Overall study context: Age, gender and cell yields were alike across patients and healthy donors. Overall study findings and caveats: Among all four CD4+ subsets, Type 1 diabetes patients had TCRB CDR3s that were moderately but significantly shorter. Patients and controls would share equally any PCR tilt toward shorter templates.

Comments on this clone: What it binds is unknown.

The CDR3 has 13 residues. Trimming took 4 bases from V and 7 from J; bases not matched to a gene: 4. Germline V CDR1 and CDR2: MNHEY, SVGAGI. Reverse transcribing all isolated RNA meant expressed TCRB transcripts were sequenced. The repertoire was sequenced with immunoSEQ multiplex PCR; TCRdb's copy has only in-frame clones and lacks some. This table holds some 240,000 clones, approximately 11% found once. The sequence was obtained from a man aged 18 to 29 in good health. Material: central memory CD4+ T cells from blood. The chain employs TRBV6-5 and TRBJ1-2; 9 nucleotides align to TRBD1. This CDR3 is CASSLTGGGGYTF. In nucleotides, the CDR3 is TGTGCCAGCAGTTTAACAGGGGGCGGTGGCTACACCTTC.